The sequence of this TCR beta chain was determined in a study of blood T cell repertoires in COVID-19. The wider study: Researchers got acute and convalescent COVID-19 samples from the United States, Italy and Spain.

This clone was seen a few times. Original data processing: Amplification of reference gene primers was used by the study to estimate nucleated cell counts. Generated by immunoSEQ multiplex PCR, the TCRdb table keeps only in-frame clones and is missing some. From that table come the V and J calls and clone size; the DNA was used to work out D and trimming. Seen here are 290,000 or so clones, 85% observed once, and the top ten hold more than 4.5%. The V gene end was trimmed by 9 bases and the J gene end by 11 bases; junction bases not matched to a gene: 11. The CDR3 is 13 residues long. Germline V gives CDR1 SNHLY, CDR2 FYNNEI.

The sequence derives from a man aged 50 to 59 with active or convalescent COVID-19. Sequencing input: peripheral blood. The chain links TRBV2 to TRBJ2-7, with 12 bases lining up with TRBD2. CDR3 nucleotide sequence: TGTGCCAGTGATGCTAGCGGGAGGGTCATGGAGTACTTC. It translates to CASDASGRVMEYF.